This TCR beta chain was observed in a study of blood T cell repertoires in COVID-19. Study-wide background: Both acute and convalescent COVID-19 samples were obtained from the United States, Italy and Spain. Sample material is recorded as cDNA or gDNA derived from T cells, B-cell-depleted T cells, or PBMCs.

CDR3 length: 13 amino acids. CDR1 is LNHDA, CDR2 SQIVND, per germline (reference sequence). V trimming: 6 bases; J trimming: 6 bases; junction bases outside the gene matches: 5. The count of this clone is one. Methods used by the authors: Reference gene primers were amplified, and this amplification served to estimate nucleated cell counts. Using immunoSEQ multiplex PCR, the repertoire was profiled, and TCRdb retains in-frame clones only, with some absent. V, J and clone size derive from that table, while D and trimming were established from the DNA sequence. Found here are roughly 500,000 clones, roughly 88% of them singletons; the top ten hold roughly 3.2%.

This clonotype was obtained from a human donor in a cohort sampled during active COVID-19. The V gene is TRBV19, the J gene TRBJ1-5, with TRBD1 matching 7 bases. The specimen was peripheral blood. Here the CDR3 reads CASREQGVQPQHF. The CDR3, as DNA: TGTGCCAGTAGGGAGCAGGGGGTTCAGCCCCAGCATTTT.